These 7 T cell receptor beta chains were sequenced from one sample in a study of blood T cell repertoires in COVID-19. Assay: immunoSEQ multiplex PCR; the TCRdb copy retains only in-frame clones and omits some. The sample carries 150,000 to 200,000 clones, approximately 87% recorded once. What was sequenced was peripheral blood. The receptors shown here come from a young man with active or convalescent COVID-19.

This clone was seen a few times. J is TRBJ1-3 and V is TRBV12-3 or TRBV12-4, with D perhaps matching TRBD1 (6 bases). V was pared by 6 bases and J by 2 bases, with 8 bases between. The CDR3 totals 13 residues. CDR3 nucleotide sequence: TGTGCCAGCAGCGCAGGGGCTGGAAACACCATATATTTT. As protein: CASSAGAGNTIYF.

The genes are TRBV10-3 and TRBJ1-5; D ambiguous. The CDR3 totals 14 residues. In germline, CDR1 is ENHRY, CDR2 SYGVKD. V was shortened by 7 bases and J by 5 bases, with 15 bases between the two germline ends. CDR3 sequence: CAIKEGEGYQPQHF. The CDR3 coding sequence is TGTGCCATCAAGGAGGGAGAGGGTTATCAGCCCCAGCATTTT.

The chain recombines TRBV2 with TRBJ2-1; weak D call: TRBD2 (5 bases). The CDR3 covers 13 residues. Between the trimmed V and J ends, which lost 10 bases and 10 bases, there was a span of 20 bases. Germline V CDR1 and CDR2: SNHLY, FYNNEI. CDR3 region: CAITRVPDGEQFF. Here the CDR3 DNA reads TGTGCCATTACTAGAGTCCCTGATGGGGAGCAGTTCTTC.

The gene calls are TRBV2 and TRBJ1-5; no clear D gene. The CDR3 runs 13 residues. CDR1 and CDR2 (germline): SNHLY, FYNNEI. V lost 6 bases and J 7 bases, leaving 13 bases between the germline ends. CDR3 residues: CASSGEYGQPQHF. CDR3 DNA: TGTGCCAGCAGCGGGGAGTATGGCCAGCCCCAGCATTTT. Combining the CDR3 with reference TRBV2 and TRBJ1-5 gives the whole variable domain EPEVTQTPSHQVTQMGQEVILRCVPISNHLYFYWYRQILGQKVEFLVSFYNNEISEKSEIFDDQFSVERPDGSNFTLKIRSTKLEDSAMYFCASSGEYGQPQHFGDGTRLSIL.

The V call is TRBV5-4, the J call TRBJ1-1; maybe TRBD1 (6 bases). V dropped 2 bases and J dropped 7 bases, with 18 bases sitting between them. Germline assignment: CDR1 SGHNT and CDR2 YYREEE (reference sequence). This CDR3 spans 15 amino acids. CDR3 sequence: CASSLRTDRNNEAFF. The CDR3 nucleotides are TGTGCCAGCAGCTTACGGACAGATCGGAATAATGAAGCTTTCTTT.

V is TRBV2 and J is TRBJ2-7; 9 bases are a match to TRBD1. J was trimmed by 5 bases and V by 5 bases; bases with no gene match: 7. Germline CDR1 and CDR2: SNHLY and FYNNEI. This CDR3 contains 14 residues. The CDR3 nucleotides are TGTGCCAGCAGTACTAACGGACAGGGGAACGAGCAGTACGTC. Encoded protein: CASSTNGQGNEQYV.

The chain is built from TRBV19 and TRBJ2-7; 13 bases are a match to TRBD2. The CDR3 contains 15 residues. Losses at the gene ends were 2 bases for V and 3 bases for J; bases not matched to a gene: 1. Germline CDR1 and CDR2: LNHDA and SQIVND (reference sequence). The CDR3 DNA follows: TGTGCCAGTAGTATACGACTAGCGGGGGGCTACGAGCAGTACTTC. Protein sequence: CASSIRLAGGYEQYF.